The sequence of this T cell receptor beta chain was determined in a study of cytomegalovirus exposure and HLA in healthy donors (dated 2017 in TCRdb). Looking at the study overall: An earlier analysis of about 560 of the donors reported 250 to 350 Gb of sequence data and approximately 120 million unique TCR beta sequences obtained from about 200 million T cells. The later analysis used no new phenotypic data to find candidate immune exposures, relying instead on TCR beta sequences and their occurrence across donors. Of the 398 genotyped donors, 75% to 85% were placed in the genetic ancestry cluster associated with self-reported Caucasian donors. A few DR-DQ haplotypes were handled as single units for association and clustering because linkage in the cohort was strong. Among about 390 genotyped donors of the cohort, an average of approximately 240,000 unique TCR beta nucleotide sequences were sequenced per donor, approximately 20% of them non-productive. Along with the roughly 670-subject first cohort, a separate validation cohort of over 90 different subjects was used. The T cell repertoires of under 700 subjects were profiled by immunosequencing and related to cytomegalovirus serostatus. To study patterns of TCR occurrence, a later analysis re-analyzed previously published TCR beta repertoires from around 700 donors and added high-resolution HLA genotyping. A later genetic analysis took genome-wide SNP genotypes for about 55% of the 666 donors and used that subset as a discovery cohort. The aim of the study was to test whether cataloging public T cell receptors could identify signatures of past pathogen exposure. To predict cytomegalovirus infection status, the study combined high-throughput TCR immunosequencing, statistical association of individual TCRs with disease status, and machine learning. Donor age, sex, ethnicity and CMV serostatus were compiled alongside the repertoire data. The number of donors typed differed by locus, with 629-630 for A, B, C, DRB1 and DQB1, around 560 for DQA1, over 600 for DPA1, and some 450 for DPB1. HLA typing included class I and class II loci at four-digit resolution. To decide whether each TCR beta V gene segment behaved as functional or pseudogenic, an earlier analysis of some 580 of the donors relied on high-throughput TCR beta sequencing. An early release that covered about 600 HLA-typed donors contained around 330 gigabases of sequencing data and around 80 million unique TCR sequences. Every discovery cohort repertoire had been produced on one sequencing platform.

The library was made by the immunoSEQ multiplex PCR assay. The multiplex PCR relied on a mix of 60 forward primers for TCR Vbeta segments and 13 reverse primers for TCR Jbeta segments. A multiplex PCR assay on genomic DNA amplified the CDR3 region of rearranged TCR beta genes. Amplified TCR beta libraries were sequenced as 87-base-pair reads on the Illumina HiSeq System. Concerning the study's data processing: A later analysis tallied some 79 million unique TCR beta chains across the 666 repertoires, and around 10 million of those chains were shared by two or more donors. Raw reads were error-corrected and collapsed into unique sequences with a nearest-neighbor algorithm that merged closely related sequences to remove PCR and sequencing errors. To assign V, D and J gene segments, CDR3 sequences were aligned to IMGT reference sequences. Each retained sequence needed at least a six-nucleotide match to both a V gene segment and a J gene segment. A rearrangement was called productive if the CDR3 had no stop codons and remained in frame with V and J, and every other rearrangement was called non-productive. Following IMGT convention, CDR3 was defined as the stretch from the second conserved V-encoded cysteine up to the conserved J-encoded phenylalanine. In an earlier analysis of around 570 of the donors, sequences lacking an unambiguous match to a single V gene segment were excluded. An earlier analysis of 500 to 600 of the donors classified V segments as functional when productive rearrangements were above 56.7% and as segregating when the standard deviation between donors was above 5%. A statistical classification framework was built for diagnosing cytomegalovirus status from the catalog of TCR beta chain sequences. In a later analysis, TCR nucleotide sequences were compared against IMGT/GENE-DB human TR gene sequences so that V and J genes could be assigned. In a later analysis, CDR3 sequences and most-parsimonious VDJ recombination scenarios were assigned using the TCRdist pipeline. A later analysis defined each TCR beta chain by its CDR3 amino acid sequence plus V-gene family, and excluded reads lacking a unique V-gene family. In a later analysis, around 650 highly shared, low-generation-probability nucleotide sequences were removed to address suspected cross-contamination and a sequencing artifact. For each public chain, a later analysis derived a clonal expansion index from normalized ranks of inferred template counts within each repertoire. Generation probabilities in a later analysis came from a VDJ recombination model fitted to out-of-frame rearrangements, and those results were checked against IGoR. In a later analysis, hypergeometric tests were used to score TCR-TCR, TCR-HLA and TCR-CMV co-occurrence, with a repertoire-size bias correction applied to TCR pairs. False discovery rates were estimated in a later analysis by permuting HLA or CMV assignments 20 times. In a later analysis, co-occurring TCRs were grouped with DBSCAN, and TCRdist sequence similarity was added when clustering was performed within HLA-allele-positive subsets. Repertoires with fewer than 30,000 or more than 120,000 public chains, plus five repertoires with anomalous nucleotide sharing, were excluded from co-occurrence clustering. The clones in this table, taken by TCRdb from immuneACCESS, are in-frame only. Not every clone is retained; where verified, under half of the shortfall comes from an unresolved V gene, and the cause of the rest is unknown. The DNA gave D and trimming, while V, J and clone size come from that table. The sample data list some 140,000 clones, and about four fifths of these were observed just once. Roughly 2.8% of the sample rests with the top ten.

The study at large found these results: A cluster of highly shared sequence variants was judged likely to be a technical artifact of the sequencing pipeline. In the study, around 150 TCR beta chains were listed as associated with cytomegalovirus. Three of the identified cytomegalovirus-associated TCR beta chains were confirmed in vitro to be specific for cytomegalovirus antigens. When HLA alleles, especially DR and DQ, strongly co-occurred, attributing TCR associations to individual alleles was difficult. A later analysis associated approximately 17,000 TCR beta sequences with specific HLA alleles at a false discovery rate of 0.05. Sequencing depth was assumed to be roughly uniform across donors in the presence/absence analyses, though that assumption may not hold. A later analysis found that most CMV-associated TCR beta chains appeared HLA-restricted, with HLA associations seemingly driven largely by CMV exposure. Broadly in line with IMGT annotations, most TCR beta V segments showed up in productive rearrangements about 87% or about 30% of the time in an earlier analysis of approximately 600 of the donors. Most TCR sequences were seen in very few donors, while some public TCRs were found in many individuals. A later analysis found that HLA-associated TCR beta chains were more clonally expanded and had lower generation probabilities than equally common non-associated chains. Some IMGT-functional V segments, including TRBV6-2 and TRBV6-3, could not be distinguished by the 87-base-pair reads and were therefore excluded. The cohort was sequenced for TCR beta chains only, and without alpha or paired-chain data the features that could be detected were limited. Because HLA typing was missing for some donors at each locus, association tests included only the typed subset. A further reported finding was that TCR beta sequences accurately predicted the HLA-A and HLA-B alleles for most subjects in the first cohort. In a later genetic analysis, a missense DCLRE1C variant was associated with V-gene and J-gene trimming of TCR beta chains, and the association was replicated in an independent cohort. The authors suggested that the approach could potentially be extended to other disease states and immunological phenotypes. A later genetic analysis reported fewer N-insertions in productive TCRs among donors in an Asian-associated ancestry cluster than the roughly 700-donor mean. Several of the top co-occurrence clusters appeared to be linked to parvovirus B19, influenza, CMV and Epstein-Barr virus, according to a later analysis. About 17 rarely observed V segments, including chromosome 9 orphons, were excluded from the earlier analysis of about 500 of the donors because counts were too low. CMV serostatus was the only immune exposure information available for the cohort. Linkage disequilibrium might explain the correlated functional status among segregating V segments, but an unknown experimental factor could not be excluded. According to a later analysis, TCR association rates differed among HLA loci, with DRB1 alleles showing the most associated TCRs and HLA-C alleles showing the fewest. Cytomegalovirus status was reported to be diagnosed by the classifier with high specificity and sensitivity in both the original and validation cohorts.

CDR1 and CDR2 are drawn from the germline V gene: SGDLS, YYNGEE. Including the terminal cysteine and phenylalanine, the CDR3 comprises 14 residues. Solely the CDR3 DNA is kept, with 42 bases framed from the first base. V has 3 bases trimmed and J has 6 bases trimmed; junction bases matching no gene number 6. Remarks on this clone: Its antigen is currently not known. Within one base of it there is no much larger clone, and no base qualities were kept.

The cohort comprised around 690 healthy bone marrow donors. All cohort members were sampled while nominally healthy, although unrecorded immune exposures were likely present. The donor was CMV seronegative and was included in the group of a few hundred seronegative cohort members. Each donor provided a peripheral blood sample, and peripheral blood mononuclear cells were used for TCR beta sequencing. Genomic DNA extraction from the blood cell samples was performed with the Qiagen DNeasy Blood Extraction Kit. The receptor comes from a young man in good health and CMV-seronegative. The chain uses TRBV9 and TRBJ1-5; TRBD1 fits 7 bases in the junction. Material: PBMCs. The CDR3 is CASSGGQDRQPQHF. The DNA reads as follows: TGTGCCAGCAGCGGTGGACAGGATCGTCAGCCCCAGCATTTT.